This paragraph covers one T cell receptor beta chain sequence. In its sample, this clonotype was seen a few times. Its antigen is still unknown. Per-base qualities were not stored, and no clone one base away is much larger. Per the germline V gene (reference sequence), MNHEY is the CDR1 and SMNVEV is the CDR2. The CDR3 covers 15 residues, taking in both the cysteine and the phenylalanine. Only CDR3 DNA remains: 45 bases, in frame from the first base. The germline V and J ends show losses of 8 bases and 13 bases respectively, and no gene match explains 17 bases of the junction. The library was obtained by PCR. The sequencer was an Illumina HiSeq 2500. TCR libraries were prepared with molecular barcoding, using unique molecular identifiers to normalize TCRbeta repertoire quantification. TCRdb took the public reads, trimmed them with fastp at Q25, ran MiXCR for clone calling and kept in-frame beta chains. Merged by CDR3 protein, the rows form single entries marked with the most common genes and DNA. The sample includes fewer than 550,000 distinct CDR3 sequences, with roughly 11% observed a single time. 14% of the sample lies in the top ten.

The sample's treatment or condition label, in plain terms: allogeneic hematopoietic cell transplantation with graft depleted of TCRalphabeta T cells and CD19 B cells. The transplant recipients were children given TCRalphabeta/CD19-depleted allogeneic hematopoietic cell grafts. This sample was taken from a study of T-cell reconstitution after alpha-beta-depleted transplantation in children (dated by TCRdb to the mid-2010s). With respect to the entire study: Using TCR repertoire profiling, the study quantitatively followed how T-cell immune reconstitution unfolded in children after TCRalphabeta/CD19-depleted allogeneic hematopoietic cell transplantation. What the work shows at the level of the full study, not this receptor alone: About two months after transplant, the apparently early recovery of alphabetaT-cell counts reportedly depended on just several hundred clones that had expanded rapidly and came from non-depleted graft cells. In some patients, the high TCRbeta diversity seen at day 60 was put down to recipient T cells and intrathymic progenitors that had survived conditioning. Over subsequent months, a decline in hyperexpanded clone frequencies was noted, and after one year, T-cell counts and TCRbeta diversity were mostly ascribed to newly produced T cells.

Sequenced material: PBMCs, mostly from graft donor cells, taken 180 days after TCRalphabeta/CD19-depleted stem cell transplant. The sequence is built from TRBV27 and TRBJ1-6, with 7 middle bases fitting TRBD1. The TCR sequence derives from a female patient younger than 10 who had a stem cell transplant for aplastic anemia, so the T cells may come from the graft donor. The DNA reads TGTGCCAGCGGCTACCCCGGGACAGCCCCGGAGCCCCTCCACTTT. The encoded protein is CASGYPGTAPEPLHF.